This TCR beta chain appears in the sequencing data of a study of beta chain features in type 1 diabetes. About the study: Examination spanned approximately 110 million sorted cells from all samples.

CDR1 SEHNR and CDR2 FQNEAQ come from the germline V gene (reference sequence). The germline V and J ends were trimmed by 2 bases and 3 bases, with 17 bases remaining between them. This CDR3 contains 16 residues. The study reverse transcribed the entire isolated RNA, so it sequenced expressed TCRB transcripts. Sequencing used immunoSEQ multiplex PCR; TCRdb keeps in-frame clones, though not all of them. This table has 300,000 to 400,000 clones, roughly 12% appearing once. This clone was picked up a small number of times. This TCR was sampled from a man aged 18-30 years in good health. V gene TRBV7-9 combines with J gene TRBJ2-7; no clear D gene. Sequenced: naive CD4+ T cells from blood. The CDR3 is CASSLIDLASVYEQYF. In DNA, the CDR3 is TGTGCCAGCAGCTTAATAGACCTCGCGAGCGTCTACGAGCAGTACTTC.